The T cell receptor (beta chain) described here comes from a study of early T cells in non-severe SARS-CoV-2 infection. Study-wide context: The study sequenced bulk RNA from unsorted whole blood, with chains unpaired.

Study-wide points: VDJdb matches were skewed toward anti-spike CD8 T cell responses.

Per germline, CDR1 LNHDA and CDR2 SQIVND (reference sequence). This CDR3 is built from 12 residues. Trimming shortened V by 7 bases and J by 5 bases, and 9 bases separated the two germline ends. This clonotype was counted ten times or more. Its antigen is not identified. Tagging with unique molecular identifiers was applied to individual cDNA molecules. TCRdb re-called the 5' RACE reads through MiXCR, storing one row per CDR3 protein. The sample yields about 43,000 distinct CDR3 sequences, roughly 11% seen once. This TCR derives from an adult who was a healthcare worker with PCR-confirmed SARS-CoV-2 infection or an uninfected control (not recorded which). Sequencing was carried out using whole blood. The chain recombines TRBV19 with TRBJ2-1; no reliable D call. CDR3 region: CASIGFDNEQFF. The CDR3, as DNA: TGTGCCAGTATAGGTTTCGACAATGAGCAGTTCTTC.